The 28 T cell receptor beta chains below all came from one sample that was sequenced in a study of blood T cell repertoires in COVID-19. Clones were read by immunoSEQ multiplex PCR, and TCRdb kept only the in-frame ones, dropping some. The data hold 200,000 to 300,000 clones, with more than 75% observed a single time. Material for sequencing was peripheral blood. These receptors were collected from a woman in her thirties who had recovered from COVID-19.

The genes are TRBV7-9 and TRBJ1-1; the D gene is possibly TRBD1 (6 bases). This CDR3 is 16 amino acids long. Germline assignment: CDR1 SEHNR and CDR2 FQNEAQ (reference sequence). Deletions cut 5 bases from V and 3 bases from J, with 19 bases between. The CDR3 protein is CASSLGRGSLDTEAFF. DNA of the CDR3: TGTGCCAGCAGCCTGGGGAGGGGGTCTCTGGACACTGAAGCTTTCTTT.

The CDR3: CASSLVSARAGLTDTQYF. CDR3 sequence (DNA): TGTGCCAGCAGCTTAGTCTCCGCGAGAGCGGGGCTCACAGATACGCAGTATTTT. The chain is built from TRBV7-8 and TRBJ2-3, with 7 bases identical to TRBD2. V lost 1 base, J lost 2 bases, and 12 bases stayed unmatched. The germline gives CDR1 SGHVS, CDR2 FQNEAQ. The CDR3 length is 18 residues.

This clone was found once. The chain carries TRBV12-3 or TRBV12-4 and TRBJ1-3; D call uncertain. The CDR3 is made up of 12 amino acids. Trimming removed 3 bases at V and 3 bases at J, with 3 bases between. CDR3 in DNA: TGTGCCAGCAGTTTCGGTGGAAACACCATATATTTT. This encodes CASSFGGNTIYF.

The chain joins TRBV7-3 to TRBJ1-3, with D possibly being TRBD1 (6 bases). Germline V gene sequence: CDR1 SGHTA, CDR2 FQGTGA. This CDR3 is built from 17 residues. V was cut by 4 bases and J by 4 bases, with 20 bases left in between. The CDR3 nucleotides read TGTGCCAGCAGCTCGCAGGCGCCAGGGGTTGCCGGAAACACCATATATTTT. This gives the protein CASSSQAPGVAGNTIYF.

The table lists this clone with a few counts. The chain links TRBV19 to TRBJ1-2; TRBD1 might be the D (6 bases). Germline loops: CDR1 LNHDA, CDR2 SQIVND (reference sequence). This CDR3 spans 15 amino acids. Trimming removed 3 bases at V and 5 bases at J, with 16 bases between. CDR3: CASSMGARMFYGYTF. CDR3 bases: TGTGCCAGTAGTATGGGGGCGCGAATGTTTTATGGCTACACCTTC.

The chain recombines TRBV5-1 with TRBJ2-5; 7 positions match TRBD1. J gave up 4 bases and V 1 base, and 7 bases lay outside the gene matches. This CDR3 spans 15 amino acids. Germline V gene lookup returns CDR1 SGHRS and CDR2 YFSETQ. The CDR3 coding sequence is TGCGCCAGCAGCTTGAAAGGGGGCCGGGGAGAGACCCAGTACTTC. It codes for CASSLKGGRGETQYF.

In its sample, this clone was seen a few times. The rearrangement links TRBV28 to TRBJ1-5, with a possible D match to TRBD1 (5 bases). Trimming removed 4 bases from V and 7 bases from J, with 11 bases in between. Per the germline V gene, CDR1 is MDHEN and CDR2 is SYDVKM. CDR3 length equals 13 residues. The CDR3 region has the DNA TGTGCCAGCAGTTGGTCAGGGATGCAGCCCCAGCATTTT. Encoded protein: CASSWSGMQPQHF.

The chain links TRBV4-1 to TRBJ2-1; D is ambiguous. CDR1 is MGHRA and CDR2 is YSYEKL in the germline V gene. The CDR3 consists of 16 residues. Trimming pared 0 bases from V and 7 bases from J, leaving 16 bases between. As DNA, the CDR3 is TGCGCCAGCAGCCAAGAATTGCAAAACTTGGTTAATGAGCAGTTCTTC. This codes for CASSQELQNLVNEQFF.

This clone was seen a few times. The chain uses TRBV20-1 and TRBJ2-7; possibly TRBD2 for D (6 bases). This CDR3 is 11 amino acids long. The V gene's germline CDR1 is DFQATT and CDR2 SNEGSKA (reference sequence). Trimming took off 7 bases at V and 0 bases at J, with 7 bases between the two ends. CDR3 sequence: CSVGGSYEQYF. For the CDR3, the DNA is TGCAGTGTCGGGGGCTCCTACGAGCAGTACTTC.

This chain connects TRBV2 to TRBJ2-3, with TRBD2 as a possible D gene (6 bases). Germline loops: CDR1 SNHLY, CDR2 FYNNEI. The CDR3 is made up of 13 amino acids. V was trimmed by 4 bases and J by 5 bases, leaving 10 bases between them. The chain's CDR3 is CASSGQRVDTQYF. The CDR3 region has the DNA TGTGCCAGCAGTGGACAGCGGGTAGATACGCAGTATTTT.

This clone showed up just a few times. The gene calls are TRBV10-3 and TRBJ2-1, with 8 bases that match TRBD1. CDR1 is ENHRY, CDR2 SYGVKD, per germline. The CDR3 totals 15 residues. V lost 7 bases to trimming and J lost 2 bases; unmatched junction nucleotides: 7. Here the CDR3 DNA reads TGTGCCATCAACGCCGGACAGGGCGCCTACAATGAGCAGTTCTTC. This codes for CAINAGQGAYNEQFF.

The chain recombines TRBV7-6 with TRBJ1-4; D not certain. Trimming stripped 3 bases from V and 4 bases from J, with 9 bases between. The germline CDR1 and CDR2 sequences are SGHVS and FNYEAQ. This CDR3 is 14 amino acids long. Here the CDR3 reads CASSFSVGNEKLFF. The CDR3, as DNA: TGTGCCAGCAGCTTTTCAGTTGGTAATGAAAAACTGTTTTTT.

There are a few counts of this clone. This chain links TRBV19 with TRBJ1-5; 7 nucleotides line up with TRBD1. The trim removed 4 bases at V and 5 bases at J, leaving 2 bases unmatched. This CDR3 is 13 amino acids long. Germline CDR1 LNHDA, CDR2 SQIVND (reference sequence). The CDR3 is CASSKTGDQPQHF. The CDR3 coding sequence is TGTGCCAGTAGTAAAACAGGGGATCAGCCCCAGCATTTT.

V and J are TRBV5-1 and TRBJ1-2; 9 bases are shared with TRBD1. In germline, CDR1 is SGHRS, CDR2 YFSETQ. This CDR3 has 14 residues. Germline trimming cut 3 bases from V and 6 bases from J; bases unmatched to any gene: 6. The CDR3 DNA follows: TGCGCCAGCAGCTCAACACAGGGGGCGGATGGCTACACCTTC. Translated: CASSSTQGADGYTF.

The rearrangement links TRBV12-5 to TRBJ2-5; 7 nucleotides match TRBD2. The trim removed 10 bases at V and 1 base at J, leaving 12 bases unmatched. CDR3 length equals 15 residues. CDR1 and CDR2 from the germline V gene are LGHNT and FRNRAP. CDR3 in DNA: TGTGCTACCTCTCCGGGCGGGGGACCCCAAGAGACCCAGTACTTC. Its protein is CATSPGGGPQETQYF. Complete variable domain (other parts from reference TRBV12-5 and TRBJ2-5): DARVTQTPRHKVTEMGQEVTMRCQPILGHNTVFWYRQTMMQGLELLAYFRNRAPLDDSGMPKDRFSAEMPDATLATLKIQPSEPRDSAVYFCATSPGGGPQETQYFGPGTRLLVL.

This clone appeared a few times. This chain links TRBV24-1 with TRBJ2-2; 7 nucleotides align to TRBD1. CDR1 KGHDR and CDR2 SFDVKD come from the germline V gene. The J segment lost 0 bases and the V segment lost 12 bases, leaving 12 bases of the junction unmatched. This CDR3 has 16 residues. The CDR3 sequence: CAPQGYGQANTGELFF. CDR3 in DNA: TGTGCCCCGCAGGGTTACGGACAGGCGAACACCGGGGAGCTGTTTTTT.

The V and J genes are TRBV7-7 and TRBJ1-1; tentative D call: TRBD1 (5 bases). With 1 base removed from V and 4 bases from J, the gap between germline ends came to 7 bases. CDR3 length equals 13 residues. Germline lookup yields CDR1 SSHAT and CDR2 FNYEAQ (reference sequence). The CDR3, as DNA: TGTGCCAGCAGCTTAGGCCAGGGCACTGAAGCTTTCTTT. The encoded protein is CASSLGQGTEAFF.

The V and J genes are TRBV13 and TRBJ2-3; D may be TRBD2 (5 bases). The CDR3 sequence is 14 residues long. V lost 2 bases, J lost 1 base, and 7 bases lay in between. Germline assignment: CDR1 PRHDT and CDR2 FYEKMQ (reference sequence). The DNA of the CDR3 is TGTGCCAGCAGCTTATGGCGGGGCACAGATACGCAGTATTTT. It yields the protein CASSLWRGTDTQYF.

CDR3: CASSFLGQGHTGELFF. CDR3 nucleotide sequence: TGCGCCAGCAGCTTCCTGGGGCAGGGCCACACCGGGGAGCTGTTTTTT. The gene calls are TRBV5-1 and TRBJ2-2, with D tentatively TRBD1 (5 bases). CDR1 and CDR2 (germline): SGHRS, YFSETQ. CDR3 length: 16 residues. The V end was cut by 2 bases, the J end by 3 bases, with 14 bases between.

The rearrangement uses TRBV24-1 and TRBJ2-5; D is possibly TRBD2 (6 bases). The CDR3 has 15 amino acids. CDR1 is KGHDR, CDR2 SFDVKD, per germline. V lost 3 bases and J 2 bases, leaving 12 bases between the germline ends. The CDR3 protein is CATSDGGTKQETQYF. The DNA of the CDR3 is TGTGCCACCAGTGATGGAGGGACCAAACAAGAGACCCAGTACTTC.

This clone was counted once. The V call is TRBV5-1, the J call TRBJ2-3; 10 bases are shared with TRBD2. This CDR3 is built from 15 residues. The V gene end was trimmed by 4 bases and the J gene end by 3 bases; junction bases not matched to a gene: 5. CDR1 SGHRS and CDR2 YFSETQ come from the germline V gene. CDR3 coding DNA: TGCGCCAGCAGCGGCGGACTAGCGGTTACAGATACGCAGTATTTT. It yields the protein CASSGGLAVTDTQYF.

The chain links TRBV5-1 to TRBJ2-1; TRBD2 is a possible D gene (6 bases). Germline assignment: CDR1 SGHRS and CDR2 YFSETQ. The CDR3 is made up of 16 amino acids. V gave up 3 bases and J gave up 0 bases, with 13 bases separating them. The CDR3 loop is CASSSLDGSSYNEQFF. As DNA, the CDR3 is TGCGCCAGCAGCTCCTTGGACGGGAGCTCCTACAATGAGCAGTTCTTC.

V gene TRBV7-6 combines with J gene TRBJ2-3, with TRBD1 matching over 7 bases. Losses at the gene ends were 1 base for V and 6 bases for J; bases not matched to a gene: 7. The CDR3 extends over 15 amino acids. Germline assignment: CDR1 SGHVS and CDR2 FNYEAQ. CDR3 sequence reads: CASSLGGTAWDTQYF. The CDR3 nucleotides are TGTGCCAGCAGCTTAGGGGGGACAGCCTGGGATACGCAGTATTTT.

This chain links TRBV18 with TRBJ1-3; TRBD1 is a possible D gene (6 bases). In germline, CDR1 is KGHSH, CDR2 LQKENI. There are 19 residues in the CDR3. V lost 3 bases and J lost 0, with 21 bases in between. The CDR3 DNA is TGTGCCAGCTCACCCATTAAAACGACAGGCCTTAGCTCTGGAAACACCATATATTTT. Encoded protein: CASSPIKTTGLSSGNTIYF.

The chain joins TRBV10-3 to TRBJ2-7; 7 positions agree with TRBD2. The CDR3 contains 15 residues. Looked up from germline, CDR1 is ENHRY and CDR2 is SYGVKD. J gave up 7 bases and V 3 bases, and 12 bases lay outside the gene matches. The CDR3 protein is CAISESAGTNLEQYF. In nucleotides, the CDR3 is TGTGCCATCAGTGAATCAGCGGGGACGAACTTAGAGCAGTACTTC.

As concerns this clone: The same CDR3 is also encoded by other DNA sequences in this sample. The CDR3 DNA follows: TGTGCCAGTAGTATAAGGGACAACTCCTACGAGCAGTACTTC. This gives the protein CASSIRDNSYEQYF. This chain uses TRBV19 with TRBJ2-7; perhaps TRBD1 as D (6 bases). With 2 bases removed from V and 0 bases from J, the gap between germline ends came to 8 bases. CDR3 length equals 14 residues. Germline CDR1 is LNHDA and CDR2 is SQIVND (reference sequence).

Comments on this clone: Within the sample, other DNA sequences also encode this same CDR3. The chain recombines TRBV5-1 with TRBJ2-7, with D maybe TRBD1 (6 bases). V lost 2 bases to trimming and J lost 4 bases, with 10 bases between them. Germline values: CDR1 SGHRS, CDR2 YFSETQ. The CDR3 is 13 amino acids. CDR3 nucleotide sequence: TGCGCCAGCAGCTTTCAGGGGAGTTACGAGCAGTACTTC. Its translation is CASSFQGSYEQYF.

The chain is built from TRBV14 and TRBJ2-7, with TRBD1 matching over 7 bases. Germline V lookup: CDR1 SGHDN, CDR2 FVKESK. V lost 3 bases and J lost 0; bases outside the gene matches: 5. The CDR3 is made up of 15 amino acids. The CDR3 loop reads CASSQSRDSSYEQYF. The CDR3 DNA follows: TGTGCCAGCAGCCAGAGCCGGGACAGCTCCTACGAGCAGTACTTC.